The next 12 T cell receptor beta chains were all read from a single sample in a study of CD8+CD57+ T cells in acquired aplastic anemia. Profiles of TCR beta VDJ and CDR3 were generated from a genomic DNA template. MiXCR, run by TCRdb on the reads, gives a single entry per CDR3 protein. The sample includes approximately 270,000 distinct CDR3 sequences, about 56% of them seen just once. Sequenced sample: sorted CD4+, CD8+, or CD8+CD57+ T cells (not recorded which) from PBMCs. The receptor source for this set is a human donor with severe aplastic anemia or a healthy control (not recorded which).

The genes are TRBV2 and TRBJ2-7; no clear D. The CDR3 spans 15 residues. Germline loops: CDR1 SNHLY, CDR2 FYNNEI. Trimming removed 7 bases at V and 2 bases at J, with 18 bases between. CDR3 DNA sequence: TGTGCCAGCAAACCAGCCGTAGGAACAACCTACGAGCAGTACTTC. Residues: CASKPAVGTTYEQYF.

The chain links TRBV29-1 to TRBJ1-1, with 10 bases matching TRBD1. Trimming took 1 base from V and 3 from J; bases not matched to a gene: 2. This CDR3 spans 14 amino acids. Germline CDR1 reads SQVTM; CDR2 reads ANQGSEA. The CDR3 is CSVEAGTGDTEAFF. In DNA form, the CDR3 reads TGCAGCGTTGAAGCCGGGACAGGGGACACTGAAGCTTTCTTT. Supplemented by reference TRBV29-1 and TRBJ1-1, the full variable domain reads SAVISQKPSRDICQRGTSLTIQCQVDSQVTMMFWYRQQPGQSLTLIATANQGSEATYESGFVIDKFPISRPNLTFSTLTVSNMSPEDSSIYLCSVEAGTGDTEAFFGQGTRLTVV.

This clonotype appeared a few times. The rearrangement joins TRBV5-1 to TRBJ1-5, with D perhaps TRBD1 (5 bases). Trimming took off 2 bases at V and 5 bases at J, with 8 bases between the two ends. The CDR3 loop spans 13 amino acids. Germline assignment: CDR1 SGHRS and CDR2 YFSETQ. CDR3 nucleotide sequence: TGCGCCAGCAGCTTTTCAGGGTATCAGCCCCAGCATTTT. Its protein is CASSFSGYQPQHF.

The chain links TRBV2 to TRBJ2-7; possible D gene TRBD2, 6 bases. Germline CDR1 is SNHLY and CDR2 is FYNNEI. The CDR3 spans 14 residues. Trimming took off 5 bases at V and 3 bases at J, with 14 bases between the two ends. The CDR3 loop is CASSYSEGGYEQYF. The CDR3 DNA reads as TGTGCCAGCAGTTACTCAGAGGGAGGCTACGAGCAGTACTTC. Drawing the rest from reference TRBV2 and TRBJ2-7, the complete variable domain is EPEVTQTPSHQVTQMGQEVILRCVPISNHLYFYWYRQILGQKVEFLVSFYNNEISEKSEIFDDQFSVERPDGSNFTLKIRSTKLEDSAMYFCASSYSEGGYEQYFGPGTRLTVT.

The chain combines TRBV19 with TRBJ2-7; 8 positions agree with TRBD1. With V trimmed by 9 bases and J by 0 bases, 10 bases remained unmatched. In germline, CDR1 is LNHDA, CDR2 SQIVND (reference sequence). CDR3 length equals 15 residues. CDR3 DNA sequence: TGTGCCAGCAGTCGAGAAACAGGGGGCTCCTACGAGCAGTACTTC. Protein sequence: CASSRETGGSYEQYF.

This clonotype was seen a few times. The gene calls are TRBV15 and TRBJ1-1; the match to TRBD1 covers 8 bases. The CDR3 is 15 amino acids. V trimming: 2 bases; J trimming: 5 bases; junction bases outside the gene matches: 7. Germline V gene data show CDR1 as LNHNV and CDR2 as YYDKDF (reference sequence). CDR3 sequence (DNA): TGTGCCACCAGCAGAACTCAGGGGGCGAGAACTGAAGCTTTCTTT. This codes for CATSRTQGARTEAFF. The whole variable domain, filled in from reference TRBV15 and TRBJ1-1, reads DAMVIQNPRYQVTQFGKPVTLSCSQTLNHNVMYWYQQKSSQAPKLLFHYYDKDFNNEADTPDNFQSRRPNTSFCFLDIRSPGLGDTAMYLCATSRTQGARTEAFFGQGTRLTVV.

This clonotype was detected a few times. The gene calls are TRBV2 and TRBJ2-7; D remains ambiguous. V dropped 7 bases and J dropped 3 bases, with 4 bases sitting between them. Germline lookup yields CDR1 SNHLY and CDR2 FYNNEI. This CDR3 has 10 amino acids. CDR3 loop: CASMLYEQYF. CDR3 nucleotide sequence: TGTGCCAGCATGCTCTACGAGCAGTACTTC.

CDR3 sequence reads: CASSPLNKHDYNEQFF. CDR3 DNA: TGTGCCAGCAGCCCCTTAAATAAACACGACTACAATGAGCAGTTCTTC. The chain links TRBV7-9 to TRBJ2-1, with no clear D. Per the germline V gene, CDR1 is SEHNR and CDR2 is FQNEAQ (reference sequence). The CDR3 contains 16 residues. V gave up 5 bases and J gave up 3 bases, with 17 bases separating them.

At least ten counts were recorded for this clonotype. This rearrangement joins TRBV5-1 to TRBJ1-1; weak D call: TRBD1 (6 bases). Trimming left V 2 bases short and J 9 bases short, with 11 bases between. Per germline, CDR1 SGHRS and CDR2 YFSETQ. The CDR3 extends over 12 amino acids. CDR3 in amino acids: CASSFTGSQAFF. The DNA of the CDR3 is TGCGCCAGCAGCTTTACAGGGAGTCAAGCTTTCTTT.

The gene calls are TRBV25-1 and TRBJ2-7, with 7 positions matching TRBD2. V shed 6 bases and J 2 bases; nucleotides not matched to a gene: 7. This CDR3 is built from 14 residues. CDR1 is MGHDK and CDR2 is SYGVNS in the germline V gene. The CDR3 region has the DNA TGTGCCAGCAGGCAAAGCGGGACGGCCTACGAGCAGTACTTC. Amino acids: CASRQSGTAYEQYF.

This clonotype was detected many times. The CDR3: CASSYGSGQETQYF. The CDR3 nucleotides read TGTGCCAGCAGTTACGGGTCCGGGCAAGAGACCCAGTACTTC. The genes are TRBV6-5 and TRBJ2-5, with D hard to call. Trimming shortened V by 2 bases and J by 2 bases, and 9 bases separated the two germline ends. Looked up from germline, CDR1 is MNHEY and CDR2 is SVGAGI. This CDR3 comprises 14 residues.

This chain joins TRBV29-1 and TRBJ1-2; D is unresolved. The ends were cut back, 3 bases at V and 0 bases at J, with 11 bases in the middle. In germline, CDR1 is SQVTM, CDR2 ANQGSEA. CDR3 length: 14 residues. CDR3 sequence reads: CSVEATGANYGYTF. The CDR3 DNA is TGCAGCGTTGAGGCCACTGGAGCTAACTATGGCTACACCTTC. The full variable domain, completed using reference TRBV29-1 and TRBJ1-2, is SAVISQKPSRDICQRGTSLTIQCQVDSQVTMMFWYRQQPGQSLTLIATANQGSEATYESGFVIDKFPISRPNLTFSTLTVSNMSPEDSSIYLCSVEATGANYGYTFGSGTRLTVV.